This TCR beta chain emerged from a study of glioma-infiltrating T cells after dendritic cell vaccination. Study details: Glioblastoma patients came from Phase I and II dendritic cell vaccination trials. Study results and caveats: No direct clonality-survival link was found; a diverse polyclonal response may matter.

Trimming at V came to 2 bases and at J to 1 base, leaving 7 bases not matched to a gene. This CDR3 contains 16 residues. Germline loops: CDR1 SEHNR, CDR2 FQNEAQ (reference sequence). Primers: 60 V beta forward and 13 J beta reverse. Clones were sequenced by immunoSEQ multiplex PCR, and TCRdb holds only the in-frame ones, with some missing. The sample lists over 90,000 clones, about four fifths occurring once. With regard to this clone: Its antigen is currently unknown.

The receptor was derived from a human donor with glioblastoma. The V call is TRBV7-9, the J call TRBJ2-7; 8 positions match TRBD2. The sequences come from blood, collected before dendritic cell vaccination. The CDR3 coding sequence is TGTGCCAGCAGCTTAACGACGGGGGGGCCGTCCTACGAGCAGTACTTC. Translating gives CASSLTTGGPSYEQYF.